Shown below are 6 T cell receptor beta chains from a single sample sequenced in a study of shared clonotypes between healthy human individuals. Sequencing was performed with immunoSEQ multiplex PCR; in TCRdb, only in-frame clones are kept and a portion is missing. The table shows around 2.5 million clones, with roughly 93% occurring only once. Input material: naive CD4+ T cells from PBMCs. Subset noted: CD45RA+ positively selected. The receptors stem from a man aged 18 to 30 in good health. Some clones in this sample may be carry-over from other donors' samples.

The rearrangement links TRBV7-2 to TRBJ2-2, with 8 bases aligning to TRBD2. CDR1 and CDR2 (germline): SGHTA, FQGNSA. With V trimmed by 6 bases and J by 6 bases, 12 bases remained unmatched. The CDR3 totals 16 residues. Here the CDR3 DNA reads TGTGCCAGCAGTTATACTAGCGGCCTTTTCGCCGGGGAGCTGTTTTTT. Translated, it gives CASSYTSGLFAGELFF.

This chain uses TRBV9 with TRBJ2-7, with 10 bases that match TRBD1. The CDR3 runs to 17 residues. Trimming took 4 bases from V and 4 from J; bases not matched to a gene: 14. The germline V gene encodes CDR1 SGDLS and CDR2 YYNGEE. In DNA, the CDR3 is TGTGCCAGCAGCCGACAAGATCCGGGACAGGGGTTATACGAGCAGTACTTC. Translating gives CASSRQDPGQGLYEQYF.

The chain couples TRBV6-1 to TRBJ2-5; 8 bases match TRBD2. From germline, CDR1 is MNHNS and CDR2 SASEGT. The V and J ends lost 6 bases and 7 bases, in that order; junction bases with no gene match: 13. There are 15 residues in the CDR3. CDR3 amino acids: CASRRGDRAGGTQYF. As DNA, the CDR3 is TGTGCCAGCAGGCGGGGGGACCGTGCCGGGGGGACCCAGTACTTC.

The count of this clone is one. This chain uses TRBV5-6 with TRBJ2-3; perhaps TRBD2 as D (5 bases). The CDR3 has 15 amino acids. Germline loops: CDR1 SGHDT, CDR2 YYEEEE. The V gene lost 4 bases and the J gene lost 6 bases, with 18 bases spanning the gap. The CDR3 spells CASSGPPGRVDTQYF. For the CDR3, the DNA is TGTGCCAGCAGCGGGCCTCCCGGGCGGGTTGATACGCAGTATTTT. Based on the CDR3 plus reference TRBV5-6 and TRBJ2-3, the full variable domain is DAGVTQSPTHLIKTRGQQVTLRCSPKSGHDTVSWYQQALGQGPQFIFQYYEEEERQRGNFPDRFSGHQFPNYSSELNVNALLLGDSALYLCASSGPPGRVDTQYFGPGTRLTVL.

To note about this clone: Different DNA sequences within this sample yield the same CDR3. The gene calls are TRBV5-1 and TRBJ1-3; a possible D gene is TRBD1 (6 bases). The CDR3 is made up of 14 amino acids. Germline assignment: CDR1 SGHRS and CDR2 YFSETQ. V was pared by 0 bases and J by 4 bases, with 8 bases between. The CDR3 here is CASSLAGVGNTIYF. Written as DNA, the CDR3 is TGCGCCAGCAGCTTGGCAGGGGTCGGAAACACCATATATTTT.

On this clone itself: The junction departs from the called germline gene at one end, perhaps through a read error. This sequence joins TRBV5-4 and TRBJ2-7; TRBD1 is a possible D gene (6 bases). Germline V gene sequence: CDR1 SGHNT, CDR2 YYREEE (reference sequence). The CDR3 consists of 14 residues. In nucleotides, the CDR3 is TGTGCGAGCAGCCGTCCTGGGGGCGCCTACGAGCAGTACTTC. This encodes CASSRPGGAYEQYF.